These T cell receptor beta chains were read from a single sample in a study of blood T cell repertoires in COVID-19. Produced via immunoSEQ multiplex PCR; TCRdb's table is partial and in-frame only. The sample comprises more than 90,000 clones, 70% to 80% of which are singletons, and less than 7.5% rests with the top ten. Sequenced input: peripheral blood. These TCRs come from a man aged 65-85 years with acute or convalescent COVID-19. Both conserved end residues are part of each CDR3. The D gene is left open where the match is weak. Size values are once, few and many counts, or a class for expanded clones, and some rows have none.

size	V	D	J	DNA	CDR3
NA	TRBV5-1	NA	TRBJ2-5	TGCGCCAGCAGCTTGCTCGGGGAAGAGACCCAGTACTTC	CASSLLGEETQYF
NA	TRBV14	TRBD2	TRBJ2-1	TGTGCCAGCAGCCGGGGGACTACCAGTGAGCAGTTCTTC	CASSRGTTSEQFF
NA	TRBV5-1	TRBD2	TRBJ2-2	TGCGCCAGCAGCCCGGGACTAGCGGGGACAAACACCGGGGAGCTGTTTTTT	CASSPGLAGTNTGELFF
NA	TRBV2	NA	TRBJ2-1	TGTGCCAGCAGTGCAGGTCCAAACTACAATGAGCAGTTCTTC	CASSAGPNYNEQFF
NA	TRBV6-5	TRBD1	TRBJ1-2	TGTGCCAGCAGTTTTTTTCCCACAGGGGACTATGGCTACACCTTC	CASSFFPTGDYGYTF
once	TRBV6-2/TRBV6-3	TRBD1	TRBJ1-5	TGTGCCAGCAGTTCCTCGGCAGGGGGCGGCAATCAGCCCCAGCATTTT	CASSSSAGGGNQPQHF
NA	TRBV20-1	TRBD2	TRBJ2-3	TGCAGTGCTAGTGACCCTAGCGGGGGGCTCACCGGGGATACGCAGTATTTT	CSASDPSGGLTGDTQYF
NA	TRBV2	NA	TRBJ2-3	TGTGCCAGCACCCTGAAAGGGGGAGCGGGAAGGAGGTTTCGGGCCACAGATACGCAGTATTTT	CASTLKGGAGRRFRATDTQYF
NA	TRBV2	TRBD1	TRBJ2-1	TGTGCCAGCAGTCTCCAGGGACAGGGCTACAATGAGCAGTTCTTC	CASSLQGQGYNEQFF
NA	TRBV7-2	NA	TRBJ1-2	TGTGCCAGCAGCTTAGAGGAGGAGTTGAACTATGGCTACACCTTC	CASSLEEELNYGYTF
NA	TRBV3-1/TRBV3-2	NA	TRBJ1-3	TGTGCCAGCAGCCAGTCACGGGGAAACACCATATATTTT	CASSQSRGNTIYF
NA	TRBV29-1	NA	TRBJ2-5	TGCAGCCACGTAGGGGGGGGCGAGACCCAGTACTTC	CSHVGGGETQYF
few	TRBV6-6	NA	TRBJ2-2	TGTGCCAGCAGACGGTCGAACACCGGGGAGCTGTTTTTT	CASRRSNTGELFF
NA	TRBV19	NA	TRBJ2-1	TGTGCCAGTCTCCCAACGACCGCGGGAAAGATCGGCAATGAGCAGTTCTTC	CASLPTTAGKIGNEQFF
few	TRBV27	TRBD1	TRBJ2-7	TGTGCCAGCAGTTTGGCAGGGGACAGGGGATCCTACGAGCAGTACTTC	CASSLAGDRGSYEQYF
NA	TRBV30	NA	TRBJ2-5	TGTGCCTGGGGACCTAAAGAGACCCAGTACTTC	CAWGPKETQYF
NA	TRBV29-1	TRBD1	TRBJ2-2	TGCAGCGTTGAAATGGACAGGTACAACACCGGGGAGCTGTTTTTT	CSVEMDRYNTGELFF
NA	TRBV9	NA	TRBJ2-2	TGTGCCAGCAGCCCCAGGGGCAGGGGAAGGACCGGGGAGCTGTTTTTT	CASSPRGRGRTGELFF
NA	TRBV6-6	NA	TRBJ2-5	TGTGCCAGCAGAGACGTGGGGGGTCAAGAGACCCAGTACTTC	CASRDVGGQETQYF
NA	TRBV5-6	TRBD1	TRBJ2-7	TGTGCCAGCAGCCGGGACAGGGGACACGAGCAGTACTTC	CASSRDRGHEQYF
once	TRBV5-1	NA	TRBJ2-7	TGCGCCAGCAGCTTGGGGGCCTTATACGAGCAGTACTTC	CASSLGALYEQYF
NA	TRBV7-9	TRBD1	TRBJ1-2	TGTGCCAGCAGCTTAACGGGACAGGGGGTTCGGCATGGCTACACCTTC	CASSLTGQGVRHGYTF
NA	TRBV30	TRBD2	TRBJ2-5	TGTGCCTGGAGTCGGGGTAGCGGGGGGCCGGGGGAGACCCAGTACTTC	CAWSRGSGGPGETQYF
NA	TRBV2	NA	TRBJ1-4	TGTGCCAGCAGTTACACAGGGCCAACTAATGAAAAACTGTTTTTT	CASSYTGPTNEKLFF
NA	TRBV5-6	NA	TRBJ2-2	TGTGCCAGCAGCAAGGACAGAATATCAGGGGAGCTGTTTTTT	CASSKDRISGELFF
few	TRBV7-2	NA	TRBJ2-2	TGTGCCAGCAGCACTAGCTCGTTCGCCGGGGAGCTGTTTTTT	CASSTSSFAGELFF
NA	TRBV5-1	NA	TRBJ2-1	TGCGCCAGCAGCTCACAGGGTAGTGAGCAGTTCTTC	CASSSQGSEQFF